This T cell receptor beta chain is from a study of cytomegalovirus exposure and HLA in healthy donors. General observations from the study: There was a cluster of highly shared sequence variants that was likely a sequencing artifact. Most TCR sequences were rare, but some public TCRs occurred in many donors. Roughly even sequencing depth across donors was the assumption behind the presence/absence analyses. Later analysis found that TCR beta chains associated with HLA were more clonally expanded than other, equally common chains.

CDR3 length: 16 residues. V dropped 0 bases and J dropped 5 bases, with 16 bases sitting between them. Germline V lookup: CDR1 MNHEY, CDR2 SVGAGI. Researchers ran the PCR with 60 Vbeta and 13 Jbeta primers. Measured with immunoSEQ multiplex PCR; TCRdb has only the in-frame clones, and not every one. Seen here are about 120,000 clones, under 85% observed once, and the top ten hold 4.5% to 6%. This clone was counted only a few times. The antigen remains unidentified. Sequencing input: PBMCs. This TCR came from a man between 18 and 35 years old in good health and CMV-seropositive. The V gene is TRBV6-5, the J gene TRBJ1-2; the D gene is possibly TRBD1 (5 bases). CDR3 nucleotides: TGTGCCAGCAGTTACTCGAGTCAGGGTCTAGTATATGGCTACACCTTC. It encodes CASSYSSQGLVYGYTF.